One TCR beta chain is described in this entry. The data derive from a study of blood T cell repertoires in COVID-19. Study-wide background: Italy, Spain and the United States were the sources of the convalescent and acute COVID-19 samples. The cDNA or gDNA used as material had been derived from T cells, B-cell-depleted T cells, or PBMCs.

The CDR3 length is 23 residues. Trimming removed 4 bases from V and 0 bases from J, with 36 bases in between. In germline, CDR1 is MDHEN, CDR2 SYDVKM. Per the study methods: Estimates of nucleated cell counts were drawn from the amplification of reference gene primers. The assay was immunoSEQ multiplex PCR, and TCRdb's table has in-frame clones only and misses some. The DNA was the basis for D and trimming; V, J and clone size are from that table. This table holds about 82,000 clones, around 81% found once. Material: peripheral blood. This chain joins TRBV28 and TRBJ1-1; a possible D gene is TRBD1 (6 bases). The clonotype originates from a man older than 75 with acute or convalescent COVID-19. The CDR3 coding sequence is TGTGCCAGCAGTTCTATCTTTAAGGTCTCCAGGGGTACTACTAGTTCCCTGAACACTGAAGCTTTCTTT. It yields the protein CASSSIFKVSRGTTSSLNTEAFF.